This TCR beta chain appears in the sequencing data of a study of T cell repertoires in cytomegalovirus infection. Across the whole study: Matching HLA type and CMV infection were both indicated by public TCR beta signatures.

This clonotype occurred many times. Its cognate antigen is unknown. Study results and caveats: Predominance within the ex vivo response was attributable to HLA-C-restricted CMV-specific TCR beta clonotypes.

Each CDR3 protein is one row after TCRdb ran MiXCR on the reads. The sample gives 340,000 or so distinct CDR3 sequences, roughly 25% of which show up once; 13% is in the top ten. V dropped 5 bases and J dropped 0; count of bases not matched to a gene: 8. The CDR3 totals 16 residues. In germline, CDR1 is MNHNS, CDR2 SASEGT. The sequencing here drew on cultured PBMCs, taken from culture after CMV antigen stimulation. This receptor was identified in a human donor in good health (CMV status not recorded). Some clones in this sample may be carry-over from other donors' samples. V is TRBV6-1 and J is TRBJ2-3; TRBD2 matches at 7 bases. The CDR3 DNA sequence: TGTGCCAGCAGTCCAAAGAGCGGGATCAGCACAGATACGCAGTATTTT. It yields the protein CASSPKSGISTDTQYF.